Sequencing of this TCR beta chain was carried out in a study of blood T cell repertoires in COVID-19. There are 14 residues in the CDR3. Per the germline V gene, CDR1 is SQVTM and CDR2 is ANQGSEA. Trimming took 4 bases from V and 0 from J; bases not matched to a gene: 4. Profiled with immunoSEQ multiplex PCR; TCRdb holds only in-frame clones, not every one. The repertoire includes hundreds of thousands of clones, roughly 89% of them detected once, and over 13% sits in the top ten. This sequence originates from a man younger than 45 who had been exposed to COVID-19. The sequenced sample consisted of PBMCs or T cells enriched from blood (not recorded which). V usage is TRBV29-1 and J usage is TRBJ1-1, with 8 bases fitting TRBD1. Here the CDR3 DNA reads TGCAGCGTTGCAAGGACAGGGCTGAACACTGAAGCTTTCTTT. Translation gives CSVARTGLNTEAFF.